Listed here are 30 T cell receptor beta chains from one sample, sequenced in a study of yellow fever vaccine responses in identical twins. One entry per CDR3 protein, called by TCRdb with MiXCR from the RT-PCR reads. The profile shows around 18,000 distinct CDR3 sequences, roughly two thirds of them singletons. Sequenced material: T cells from blood (PBMCs), unsorted or a sorted subset (not recorded which), taken before or after yellow fever vaccination (not recorded which). The receptors were sampled from a young woman who received the yellow fever vaccine.

This clonotype showed up just a few times. The chain is built from TRBV5-1 and TRBJ2-3; 13 bases match TRBD2. J gave up 4 bases and V 4 bases, and 3 bases lay outside the gene matches. In germline, CDR1 is SGHRS, CDR2 YFSETQ. There are 15 residues in the CDR3. The CDR3 loop reads CASSVGLAGPDTQYF. CDR3 DNA sequence: TGCGCCAGCAGCGTGGGACTAGCGGGACCAGATACGCAGTATTTT.

This clonotype was counted between two and nine times. V gene TRBV29-1 combines with J gene TRBJ2-3; unclear D gene. Germline values: CDR1 SQVTM, CDR2 ANQGSEA. The CDR3 is 13 residues long. V shed 3 bases and J shed 0 bases, with 7 bases lying between them. The CDR3 coding sequence is TGCAGCGTTGAGGACCAAAGCACAGATACGCAGTATTTT. Residues: CSVEDQSTDTQYF.

The rearrangement joins TRBV7-1 to TRBJ2-1; 10 bases line up with TRBD2. TRBV7-1 is marked as an open reading frame, function uncertain. The J segment lost 8 bases and the V segment lost 3 bases, leaving 4 bases of the junction unmatched. The CDR3 has 14 residues. CDR3: CASSSSGRRDEQFF. DNA of the CDR3: TGTGCCAGCAGCTCTAGCGGGAGGCGGGATGAGCAGTTCTTC.

The chain carries TRBV4-2 and TRBJ1-2, with D unresolved. Germline V gene lookup returns CDR1 LGHNA and CDR2 YNFKEQ. V was cut by 0 bases and J by 4 bases, with 12 bases left in between. The CDR3 spans 15 residues. The CDR3 DNA is TGTGCCAGCAGCCAAGACCTGGGGTGTGGCTATGGCTACACCTTC. Translation gives CASSQDLGCGYGYTF.

This clonotype was observed a handful of times. This chain joins TRBV3-1 and TRBJ2-5; D gene ambiguous. V was cut by 0 bases and J by 5 bases, with 16 bases left in between. CDR1 is LGHDT, CDR2 YNNKEL, per germline (reference sequence). The CDR3 contains 16 residues. The CDR3 protein is CASSQDPYRTPETQYF. CDR3 bases: TGTGCCAGCAGCCAAGATCCTTACCGCACCCCGGAGACCCAGTACTTC.

The chain has TRBV7-6 and TRBJ1-1; possibly TRBD1 for D (6 bases). Germline loops: CDR1 SGHVS, CDR2 FNYEAQ. V gave up 3 bases and J gave up 4 bases, with 12 bases separating them. This CDR3 comprises 14 residues. The CDR3 coding sequence is TGTGCCAGCAGCTTGAATACAGGGCCCACTGAAGCTTTCTTT. It specifies CASSLNTGPTEAFF.

This chain joins TRBV5-1 and TRBJ1-1; D uncertain. The CDR3 spans 13 residues. Germline V gene lookup returns CDR1 SGHRS and CDR2 YFSETQ. Deletions cut 7 bases from V and 1 base from J, with 11 bases between. The CDR3 loop reads CASREGSNTEAFF. Written as DNA, the CDR3 is TGCGCCAGCCGTGAGGGTTCGAACACTGAAGCTTTCTTT.

This clonotype has a handful of counts. The chain employs TRBV7-2 and TRBJ2-1; TRBD2 might be the D (5 bases). The ends were cut back, 2 bases at V and 9 bases at J, with 8 bases in the middle. The CDR3 consists of 12 residues. The germline V gene encodes CDR1 SGHTA and CDR2 FQGNSA. CDR3 bases: TGTGCCAGCAGCTTAAACGCGGGTGAGCAGTTCTTC. Translating it yields CASSLNAGEQFF.

In this sample, this clonotype turned up a few times. The chain is built from TRBV28 and TRBJ2-3, with D tentatively TRBD2 (5 bases). Germline V CDR1 and CDR2: MDHEN, SYDVKM. V was cut by 5 bases and J by 2 bases, with 14 bases left in between. The CDR3 covers 15 residues. Here the CDR3 reads CASSQPSRDTDTQYF. The CDR3 nucleotides are TGTGCCAGCAGTCAACCCTCCCGGGACACAGATACGCAGTATTTT. Using reference TRBV28 and TRBJ2-3 for the parts outside the CDR3, the full variable domain is DVKVTQSSRYLVKRTGEKVFLECVQDMDHENMFWYRQDPGLGLRLIYFSYDVKMKEKGDIPEGYSVSREKKERFSLILESASTNQTSMYLCASSQPSRDTDTQYFGPGTRLTVL.

J is TRBJ1-2 and V is TRBV29-1; D remains ambiguous. The CDR3 runs to 10 residues. Germline CDR1 is SQVTM and CDR2 is ANQGSEA. V lost 5 bases to trimming and J lost 5 bases, with 6 bases between them. The CDR3 DNA follows: TGCAGCGTTCTCGAGTATGGCTACACCTTC. It encodes CSVLEYGYTF.

The V and J genes are TRBV28 and TRBJ2-1, with D tentatively TRBD2 (6 bases). This CDR3 spans 15 amino acids. Germline CDR1 reads MDHEN; CDR2 reads SYDVKM. V was cut by 5 bases and J by 4 bases, with 15 bases left in between. The CDR3 nucleotides are TGTGCCAGCAGTCCCGGGACTCCCGGTTACAATGAGCAGTTCTTC. The encoded protein is CASSPGTPGYNEQFF.

This clonotype showed up just a few times. V is TRBV18 and J is TRBJ1-1; no clear D gene. The V and J ends lost 5 bases and 1 base respectively, with 11 bases between them. The CDR3 extends over 14 amino acids. CDR1 is KGHSH, CDR2 LQKENI, per germline. Here the CDR3 DNA reads TGTGCCAGCTCAGCCCAGGCGGAGAACACTGAAGCTTTCTTT. It specifies CASSAQAENTEAFF.

The chain uses TRBV29-1 and TRBJ2-4; 7 nucleotides line up with TRBD1. Germline loops: CDR1 SQVTM, CDR2 ANQGSEA. CDR3 size: 13 residues. Trimming at V came to 5 bases and at J to 1 base, leaving 2 bases not matched to a gene. CDR3 amino acids: CSVQGQAKNIQYF. CDR3 nucleotide sequence: TGCAGCGTTCAGGGACAGGCCAAAAACATTCAGTACTTC.

This clonotype was recorded a few times. This chain joins TRBV12-3 or TRBV12-4 and TRBJ2-3; TRBD2 aligns across 7 bases. V shed 5 bases and J 1 base; nucleotides not matched to a gene: 12. CDR3 length: 17 amino acids. CDR3 sequence (DNA): TGTGCCAGCAGTCCTCAGCCTGGGGGGGGACGCACAGATACGCAGTATTTT. This gives the protein CASSPQPGGGRTDTQYF.

This clonotype is categorized as medium-sized. The gene calls are TRBV20-1 and TRBJ1-1, with D hard to call. V shed 3 bases and J shed 3 bases, with 8 bases lying between them. The CDR3 contains 12 residues. Germline V gene sequence: CDR1 DFQATT, CDR2 SNEGSKA (reference sequence). The chain's CDR3 is CSASRKDTEAFF. The CDR3 nucleotides are TGCAGTGCTAGCAGAAAGGACACTGAAGCTTTCTTT.

This sequence joins TRBV6-2 or TRBV6-3 and TRBJ2-1; TRBD2 matches at 9 bases. Germline-derived CDR1 and CDR2 are MNHEY and SVGEGT. Trimming took 4 bases from V and 6 from J; bases not matched to a gene: 4. CDR3 size: 14 residues. This CDR3 is CASSFAGGPNEQFF. CDR3 DNA sequence: TGTGCCAGCAGTTTTGCGGGAGGGCCCAATGAGCAGTTCTTC.

This chain joins TRBV7-6 and TRBJ2-1, with 15 bases lining up with TRBD2. V dropped 5 bases and J dropped 5; count of bases not matched to a gene: 4. CDR1 is SGHVS, CDR2 FNYEAQ, per germline. This CDR3 comprises 16 residues. The CDR3 here is CASSLRTSGGDNEQFF. The CDR3 DNA reads TGTGCCAGCAGCCTACGGACTAGCGGGGGGGACAATGAGCAGTTCTTC. The full variable domain, completed using reference TRBV7-6 and TRBJ2-1, is GAGVSQSPRYKVTKRGQDVALRCDPISGHVSLYWYRQALGQGPEFLTYFNYEAQQDKSGLPNDRFSAERPEGSISTLTIQRTEQRDSAMYRCASSLRTSGGDNEQFFGPGTRLTVL.

On this clonotype itself: The junction departs from germline at one end; a sequencing error may be responsible. J is TRBJ2-3 and V is TRBV10-1; D perhaps matches TRBD1 (5 bases). Per germline, CDR1 WNHNN and CDR2 SYGVQD (reference sequence). This CDR3 is built from 12 residues. The CDR3 region has the DNA TGCGCCAGCAGTCAGGGTCCAGATACCCAGTATTTT. Amino acid sequence: CASSQGPDTQYF.

The chain links TRBV23-1 to TRBJ2-7; maybe TRBD1 (6 bases). TRBV23-1 is an ORF for which the function is uncertain. V was pared by 6 bases and J by 1 base, with 10 bases between. This CDR3 comprises 13 residues. CDR3 in DNA: TGCGCCAGCAGCCTGGACAGATCCTACGAGCAGTACTTC. Amino acids: CASSLDRSYEQYF.

The rearrangement links TRBV5-1 to TRBJ2-5, with 8 bases that match TRBD1. CDR1 is SGHRS, CDR2 YFSETQ, per germline. V lost 4 bases and J lost 2; bases outside the gene matches: 7. The CDR3 runs to 15 residues. The CDR3 DNA reads as TGCGCCAGCAGCATTTCAGGGGGCATTCAAGAGACCCAGTACTTC. Translated, it gives CASSISGGIQETQYF.

In this sample, this clonotype turned up once. The chain has TRBV2 and TRBJ1-2; TRBD1 matches 7 bases. Germline V gene lookup returns CDR1 SNHLY and CDR2 FYNNEI. The V gene end was trimmed by 3 bases and the J gene end by 2 bases; junction bases not matched to a gene: 6. The CDR3 has 15 amino acids. CDR3 region: CASSDWGQSNYGYTF. CDR3 nucleotide sequence: TGTGCCAGCAGTGACTGGGGACAGTCGAACTATGGCTACACCTTC.

This clonotype has just a few counts. CDR3 coding DNA: TGTGCCAGCAGCTCCCTTGCAGGGGGCGGCCTAAGAAACACTGAAGCTTTCTTT. Protein sequence: CASSSLAGGGLRNTEAFF. The chain is built from TRBV7-6 and TRBJ1-1; the match to TRBD1 covers 8 bases. Germline V gene data show CDR1 as SGHVS and CDR2 as FNYEAQ. The ends lost 4 bases at V and 2 bases at J; junction bases unmatched: 15. There are 18 residues in the CDR3.

This rearrangement joins TRBV28 to TRBJ2-3; no reliable D call. Trimming cost V 7 bases and J 2 bases, with 13 bases left between them. CDR1 and CDR2 from the germline V gene are MDHEN and SYDVKM. The CDR3 covers 14 residues. The CDR3 bases are TGTGCCAGCAAGCCTTTCTCATTCACAGATACGCAGTATTTT. This codes for CASKPFSFTDTQYF.

V usage is TRBV29-1 and J usage is TRBJ1-2, with TRBD1 matching 7 bases. The CDR3 consists of 13 residues. Germline CDR1 SQVTM, CDR2 ANQGSEA. V lost 1 base, J lost 8 bases, and 7 bases stayed unmatched. The CDR3: CSVEAPDRSGYTF. The CDR3 DNA sequence: TGCAGCGTTGAAGCTCCGGACAGGAGCGGCTACACCTTC.

The CDR3 reads CASSPPKQGGRNQPQHF. The CDR3 DNA reads TGTGCCAGCAGTCCTCCAAAACAGGGTGGACGCAATCAGCCCCAGCATTTT. This chain connects TRBV28 to TRBJ1-5; D possibly corresponds to TRBD1 (6 bases). Trimming pared 5 bases from V and 2 bases from J, leaving 19 bases between. CDR1 is MDHEN, CDR2 SYDVKM, per germline. The CDR3 totals 17 residues. Looking up the rest from reference TRBV28 and TRBJ1-5 gives the full variable domain: DVKVTQSSRYLVKRTGEKVFLECVQDMDHENMFWYRQDPGLGLRLIYFSYDVKMKEKGDIPEGYSVSREKKERFSLILESASTNQTSMYLCASSPPKQGGRNQPQHFGDGTRLSIL.

The J gene is TRBJ1-6, the V gene TRBV20-1; D might be TRBD1 (5 bases). Germline assignment: CDR1 DFQATT and CDR2 SNEGSKA (reference sequence). V lost 5 bases and J 4 bases, leaving 9 bases between the germline ends. The CDR3 is made up of 13 amino acids. The CDR3 loop reads CSAHRTYNSPLHF. The CDR3, as DNA: TGCAGTGCTCACAGGACTTATAATTCACCCCTCCACTTT.

This clonotype was counted once. The chain uses TRBV5-5 and TRBJ1-2, with unresolved D. The V and J ends lost 4 bases and 2 bases respectively, with 15 bases between them. CDR1 is SGHKS, CDR2 YYEKEE, per germline (reference sequence). The CDR3 length is 15 residues. The CDR3 region is CASSNARGLNYGYTF. DNA for the CDR3: TGTGCCAGCAGCAACGCCCGAGGTTTAAACTATGGCTACACCTTC.

This chain links TRBV2 with TRBJ2-1; TRBD2 matches at 9 bases. Losses at the gene ends were 3 bases for V and 4 bases for J; bases not matched to a gene: 7. Looked up from germline, CDR1 is SNHLY and CDR2 is FYNNEI. The CDR3 is 16 residues long. The CDR3 loop is CASSESGGLVYNEQFF. CDR3 nucleotide sequence: TGTGCCAGCAGTGAGAGCGGGGGGCTAGTATACAATGAGCAGTTCTTC.

The V call is TRBV20-1, the J call TRBJ1-5; 8 bases match TRBD1. Germline CDR1 reads DFQATT; CDR2 reads SNEGSKA (reference sequence). The length of the CDR3 is 18 residues. The junction had 16 bases not matched to a gene; V was cut back by 0 bases and J by 6 bases. The DNA for the CDR3 is TGCAGTGCTAGAGATTTACAGGGGGGATCCGCCGGGAGTCAGCCCCAGCATTTT. Translating gives CSARDLQGGSAGSQPQHF.

This chain's CDR3 is CASTSPLTGELFF. CDR3 nucleotide sequence: TGTGCCAGCACCAGCCCCCTAACCGGGGAGCTGTTTTTT. This sequence joins TRBV7-6 and TRBJ2-2, with D unclear. Germline V gene data show CDR1 as SGHVS and CDR2 as FNYEAQ. The CDR3 loop spans 13 amino acids. Trimming stripped 7 bases from V and 5 bases from J, with 11 bases between.